The rows below give T cell receptor beta chains drawn from one sample of a study of T-cell reconstitution after alpha-beta-depleted transplantation in children. MiXCR, run by TCRdb on the PCR reads, gives a single entry per CDR3 protein. The data hold under 850,000 distinct CDR3 sequences, with around 13% observed a single time. The sample in question was PBMCs, obtained before TCRalphabeta/CD19-depleted stem cell transplant. The receptors stem from a girl under 10 years old with congenital amegakaryocytic thrombocytopenia, due to receive a stem cell transplant. The CDR3 runs from the conserved cysteine through the conserved F or W. The order of the fields is D gene, V gene, J gene, clone size, CDR3 protein, CDR3 DNA. D genes are given only for firm matches. Size tells how often a clone was seen (once, few, many) or the class of an expanded clone, and some rows leave it out.

-,TRBV30,TRBJ1-5,few,CAWSDQVGQPQHF,TGTGCCTGGAGTGACCAGGTTGGCCAGCCCCAGCATTTT
-,TRBV29-1,TRBJ2-1,many,CSVELASYNEQFF,TGCAGCGTTGAACTAGCGAGTTACAATGAGCAGTTCTTC
TRBD2,TRBV5-1,TRBJ2-1,many,CASSPLFGLAGEGEQFF,TGCGCCAGCAGCCCGCTCTTTGGACTAGCGGGAGAGGGTGAGCAGTTCTTC
-,TRBV20-1,TRBJ1-1,many,CSARDNLKGTNTEAFF,TGCAGTGCTAGAGATAACTTGAAGGGGACAAACACTGAAGCTTTCTTT
-,TRBV29-1,TRBJ1-1,many,CSVAWGNTEAFF,TGCAGCGTTGCTTGGGGGAACACTGAAGCTTTCTTT
-,TRBV3-1,TRBJ2-3,many,CASSLGPRKTDTQYF,TGTGCCAGCAGCCTCGGGCCTCGGAAAACAGATACGCAGTATTTT
TRBD1,TRBV7-8,TRBJ2-5,-,CASSLAAGGAWKGETQYF,TGTGCCAGCAGCTTAGCGGCAGGGGGCGCGTGGAAAGGAGAGACCCAGTACTTC
-,TRBV12-5,TRBJ2-7,-,CASGLGQGYEQYF,TGTGCTAGTGGTTTGGGGCAGGGCTACGAGCAGTACTTC
-,TRBV7-3,TRBJ1-2,few,CASSLQGFGGYTF,TGTGCCAGCAGCCTACAGGGTTTCGGTGGCTACACCTTC
-,TRBV7-9,TRBJ2-7,many,CASSTSRAEQYF,TGTGCCAGCAGCACTAGTCGAGCGGAGCAGTACTTC
TRBD1,TRBV6-5,TRBJ1-1,-,CASSFQGVGEAFF,TGTGCCAGCAGTTTTCAGGGGGTAGGTGAAGCTTTCTTT
-,TRBV12-3/TRBV12-4,TRBJ2-7,-,CASSLLDIPRQYF,TGTGCCAGCAGTTTACTAGACATTCCAAGGCAGTACTTC
TRBD2,TRBV28,TRBJ2-1,many,CASTPRAGLAVYNEQFF,TGTGCCAGCACTCCACGGGCGGGACTAGCGGTTTACAATGAGCAGTTCTTC
-,TRBV3-1,TRBJ2-1,many,CASSQAKVGAQTYNEQFF,TGTGCCAGCAGCCAAGCGAAAGTGGGCGCGCAAACCTACAATGAGCAGTTCTTC
-,TRBV6-1,TRBJ1-1,-,CASSSGRLLNTEAFF,TGTGCCAGCAGCTCCGGGAGGCTCTTGAACACTGAAGCTTTCTTT
-,TRBV5-1,TRBJ2-2,few,CASSLSGSIGELFF,TGCGCCAGCAGCTTGTCCGGGAGTATCGGGGAGCTGTTTTTT
TRBD2,TRBV9,TRBJ2-7,many,CASSVGSGRSYEQYF,TGTGCCAGCAGCGTAGGTAGCGGGAGATCCTACGAGCAGTACTTC
TRBD2,TRBV20-1,TRBJ2-7,many,CSAIWTSASSYEQYF,TGCAGTGCTATTTGGACTAGCGCTAGCTCCTACGAGCAGTACTTC
TRBD1,TRBV5-1,TRBJ1-1,-,CASSSLDRDRNTEAFF,TGCGCCAGCAGCTCCTTAGACCGGGACAGGAACACTGAAGCTTTCTTT
-,TRBV6-2/TRBV6-3,TRBJ2-5,-,CASSLLRVITKETQYF,TGTGCCAGCAGTTTACTACGCGTCATCACCAAAGAGACCCAGTACTTC
TRBD2,TRBV12-3/TRBV12-4,TRBJ2-2,few,CASSPQLLAGGPGPGELFF,TGTGCCAGCAGTCCCCAGCTACTAGCGGGAGGGCCCGGCCCCGGGGAGCTGTTTTTT
-,TRBV12-3/TRBV12-4,TRBJ1-3,many,CASSPDRRNSGNTIYF,TGTGCCAGCAGCCCAGACAGGAGAAACTCTGGAAACACCATATATTTT
TRBD2,TRBV29-1,TRBJ2-1,once,CSVVGTSSDNEQFF,TGCAGCGTCGTCGGGACTAGCAGCGACAATGAGCAGTTCTTC
-,TRBV2,TRBJ2-1,-,CASGGLDNEQFF,TGTGCCAGCGGTGGGTTGGACAATGAGCAGTTCTTC
-,TRBV4-2,TRBJ1-4,-,CASSRDPRGEKLFF,TGTGCCAGCAGCCGGGACCCACGAGGGGAAAAACTGTTTTTT
TRBD2,TRBV12-3/TRBV12-4,TRBJ2-1,-,CASSFGGGKDEQFF,TGTGCCAGCAGTTTCGGGGGGGGAAAGGATGAGCAGTTCTTC
-,TRBV5-1,TRBJ1-5,many,CASSLAGGSNQPQHF,TGCGCCAGCAGCTTGGCCGGGGGGAGCAATCAGCCCCAGCATTTT
-,TRBV7-9,TRBJ1-2,-,CASTHGRGYTF,TGTGCCAGCACCCACGGCCGTGGCTACACCTTC
TRBD1,TRBV20-1,TRBJ1-1,many,CSARVQDRVTEAFF,TGCAGTGCTAGAGTCCAGGACAGGGTCACTGAAGCTTTCTTT
TRBD2,TRBV29-1,TRBJ2-1,few,CSVVGGRVNNLRPSSYNEQFF,TGCAGCGTTGTTGGCGGGAGAGTCAACAACCTACGTCCAAGCTCCTACAATGAGCAGTTCTTC
TRBD1,TRBV20-1,TRBJ2-1,many,CSAWDRYPPNEQFF,TGCAGTGCGTGGGACAGATACCCCCCCAATGAGCAGTTCTTC
-,TRBV20-1,TRBJ2-7,many,CSAKRVGGDEQYF,TGCAGTGCAAAAAGGGTAGGCGGGGACGAGCAGTACTTC
TRBD2,TRBV20-1,TRBJ2-1,few,CSALRLAGGYEQFF,TGCAGTGCCCTTAGACTAGCGGGAGGGTATGAGCAGTTCTTC
-,TRBV5-1,TRBJ2-7,many,CASSLAGTSYEQYF,TGTGCCAGCAGCTTAGCCGGGACTTCCTACGAGCAGTACTTC
-,TRBV20-1,TRBJ2-3,-,CSASRPTSTDTQYF,TGCAGTGCTTCCCGCCCTACTAGCACAGATACGCAGTATTTT
-,TRBV24-1,TRBJ1-2,many,CATSGPDYGYTF,TGTGCCACCAGCGGTCCCGACTATGGCTACACCTTC
TRBD1,TRBV28,TRBJ2-7,few,CATADRAYEQYF,TGTGCCACCGCGGACAGGGCCTACGAGCAGTACTTC
-,TRBV20-1,TRBJ1-1,many,CSARMGPDTEAFF,TGCAGTGCTAGGATGGGTCCTGACACTGAAGCTTTCTTT
-,TRBV12-3/TRBV12-4,TRBJ2-7,few,CASTLSQGYEQYF,TGTGCCAGCACCCTATCACAGGGATACGAGCAGTACTTC
-,TRBV6-1,TRBJ1-1,many,CASTRTANTEAFF,TGTGCCAGCACTCGGACAGCCAACACTGAAGCTTTCTTT
-,TRBV7-9,TRBJ2-6,many,CASSGRAGANVLTF,TGTGCCAGCAGTGGGAGAGCTGGGGCCAACGTCCTGACTTTC
TRBD2,TRBV3-1,TRBJ2-1,few,CASSQPLAGAYNEQFF,TGTGCCAGCAGCCAGCCACTAGCGGGAGCCTACAATGAGCAGTTCTTC
TRBD1,TRBV2,TRBJ2-7,-,CASSWGTGSYEQYF,TGTGCCAGCAGTTGGGGGACAGGGTCCTACGAGCAGTACTTC
-,TRBV20-1,TRBJ2-3,-,CSASRLGPSTDTQYF,TGCAGTGCTAGCCGACTTGGGCCTAGCACAGATACGCAGTATTTT
-,TRBV11-3,TRBJ2-1,few,CASSLDSRDEQFF,TGTGCCAGCAGCTTAGATTCCCGAGATGAGCAGTTCTTC
TRBD2,TRBV20-1,TRBJ2-7,few,CSARLGGSGSYEQYF,TGCAGTGCTAGACTGGGCGGGAGTGGGTCCTACGAGCAGTACTTC
-,TRBV7-6,TRBJ1-1,many,CASSLRGANTEAFF,TGTGCCAGCAGCTTACGGGGGGCTAACACTGAAGCTTTCTTT
-,TRBV20-1,TRBJ1-4,many,CSAMLHGEGVNEKLFF,TGCAGTGCTATGCTCCATGGGGAGGGTGTTAATGAAAAACTGTTTTTT
-,TRBV20-1,TRBJ2-7,many,CSAQHGAYEQYF,TGCAGTGCCCAACACGGGGCCTACGAGCAGTACTTC
TRBD2,TRBV20-1,TRBJ2-7,few,CSARGERENLYEQYF,TGCAGTGCTAGAGGGGAGCGGGAGAATCTCTACGAGCAGTACTTC
-,TRBV20-1,TRBJ2-3,-,CSPRYTDTQYF,TGCAGCCCGAGGTACACAGATACGCAGTATTTT
TRBD2,TRBV5-5,TRBJ2-1,many,CASSGQRENEQFF,TGTGCCAGCAGCGGCCAGCGGGAAAATGAGCAGTTCTTC
TRBD1,TRBV7-8,TRBJ2-7,-,CASSHSRTGASYEQYF,TGTGCCAGCAGCCATAGTCGGACAGGGGCCTCCTACGAGCAGTACTTC
-,TRBV20-1,TRBJ2-3,-,CSARENQNRADTQYF,TGCAGTGCTAGAGAGAATCAAAACAGGGCGGATACGCAGTATTTT